What follows describes a single T cell receptor (beta chain). In this sample, this clone turned up once. Its cognate antigen has yet to be identified. No quality values exist for individual bases; no much larger clone is one base distant. The sample comes from a study of shared T cell receptors in the human thymus (dated by TCRdb to 2020 to 2022). Turning to the overall study: The study examined how self-reactive, shared T-cell receptor alpha chains are generated in the human thymus.

Trimmed from V: 1 base; trimmed from J: 1 base; junction bases lacking a gene match: 4. CDR1 and CDR2, per the germline V gene (reference sequence), are SGHNT and YYREEE. Inclusive of the bounding cysteine and phenylalanine, the CDR3 is 16 residues long. The entry retains the CDR3 DNA only, 48 bases that are in frame from base 1. Library preparation employed the immunoSEQ multiplex PCR assay. TCRdb carries this immuneACCESS record with in-frame sequences only. Its versions omit some clonotypes, under half of them owing to an unresolved V gene in the studies checked, with the rest unexplained. The sample table contains about 660,000 clones; only one count was recorded for approximately 88% of them. Together, the top ten hold 0.0095% to 0.012% of the sample. This sample was also put to use in a study of human thymus T cells. The other study reports the following: Immunologically healthy infants undergoing open corrective cardiac surgery for congenital heart defects in Finland were used as donors. The thymus tissue came from surgical resects taken out during corrective cardiac surgery. Biased V and J gene segment usage appeared to be present in both thymic and peripheral blood repertoires. According to the related research, thymic TCR repertoires were highly overlapping among unrelated individuals. The study described the TCR alpha and beta repertoires in about eight infant thymus samples and a few matching peripheral blood samples. The cohort included 5 or 6 male and two female infants, with donor ages spanning 7 to 244 days. Thymocytes were mechanically released from the tissue and were stored as pellets of roughly 9.5-34 million cells at -70 degrees C. A QIAsymphony instrument was used to extract genomic DNA from frozen cell pellets. The immunoSEQ multiplex PCR assay was used to amplify the TCRB and TCRAD loci from a standardized amount of quality-controlled genomic DNA. The amplicons spanned the V(D)J region and were long enough to cover the CDR3 and allow V and J genes to be identified. The amplicons were sequenced on an Illumina platform via the commercial immunoSEQ service. Primer bias and sequencing errors were corrected as previously described, and TCRAD and TCRB definitions were based on the IMGT database. Repertoires were analysed with immunoSEQ Analyzer 3.0 and VDJTools, covering basic statistics, V/J segment usage, diversity estimates, rarefaction and pairwise overlap. To estimate diversity, the Chao1, ChaoE, Efron-Thisted, Shannon and inverse Simpson indices were applied, and diversity was also estimated on datasets down-sampled to the smallest sample. Repertoire overlap was determined by strict matching of CDR3 nucleotide sequence, V gene and J gene, and Jaccard-based multidimensional scaling clustering was applied. Thymus samples yielded on average about 810,000 unique TCRB clonotypes, compared with roughly 92,000 from blood samples.

Sequenced input: thymocytes. This sequence originates from a boy under three years old with a congenital heart defect. Donor details come from another sample of the same person, matched by shared clones. Rearrangement joined TRBV5-4 to TRBJ2-1, and 8 junctional nucleotides match TRBD1. The encoded CDR3 is CASSLSRGHSYNEQFF. The DNA sequence is given as TGTGCCAGCAGCTTGTCCAGGGGGCATTCCTACAATGAGCAGTTCTTC.